The clone carrying this T cell receptor (beta chain) has just a few counts. Germline-derived CDR1 and CDR2 are SGHDT and YYEEEE. Trimming removed 3 bases from V and 0 bases from J, with 7 bases in between. This CDR3 has 14 amino acids. TCRdb recomputed calls from the 5' RACE reads with MiXCR, one row per CDR3 protein. The table records 150,000 to 200,000 distinct CDR3 sequences, about a fifth of them present only once. The data originate from a study of T-cell memory formation after mild COVID-19. About the research overall: In these data, TCR clusters were largely donor specific.

The sequence derives from an adult woman who had mild COVID-19 (a few samples of this study predate the infection). Cell type and time point are not known. The sequenced material came from PBMCs or a T cell subset sorted from them (not recorded which). The chain couples TRBV5-6 to TRBJ1-5; perhaps TRBD1 as D (5 bases). CDR3 DNA sequence: TGTGCCAGCAGCTCGACAGTTAGCAATCAGCCCCAGCATTTT. It specifies CASSSTVSNQPQHF.